These T cell receptor beta chains were read from a single sample in a study of cytotoxic CD8 clonotypes in ibrutinib-treated CLL. The assay was immunoSEQ multiplex PCR, and TCRdb's table has in-frame clones only and misses some. This repertoire shows roughly 53,000 clones, approximately 50% found once; its top ten account for roughly 25%. Sample: PBMCs, taken at disease progression, from a patient treated with ibrutinib. The receptors derive from a human donor with chronic lymphocytic leukemia. CDR3s include the opening cysteine and the closing phenylalanine or tryptophan. A D gene is named only where the DNA matches it firmly. Clone size appears in some rows only: once, few, many, or a class for an expanded clone.

DNA: TGTGCCAGCAGCAGCTACGGGACAGTCACAGATACGCAGTATTTT
CDR3: CASSSYGTVTDTQYF
D: TRBD1
J: TRBJ2-3
size: .
V: TRBV9

DNA: TGTGCCAGCAGCTTAGCCGACAGGACTGAAGCTTTCTTT
CDR3: CASSLADRTEAFF
D: .
J: TRBJ1-1
size: .
V: TRBV7-8

DNA: TGCGCCAGCAGCGGCAGTAAGCAGGGGGAATCCTACGAGCAGTACTTC
CDR3: CASSGSKQGESYEQYF
D: TRBD1
J: TRBJ2-7
size: few
V: TRBV4-1

DNA: TGTGCCAGCAGTGAATCGGTCAGGGGCTTCAGCAATCAGCCCCAGCATTTT
CDR3: CASSESVRGFSNQPQHF
D: .
J: TRBJ1-5
size: .
V: TRBV6-1

DNA: TGTGCCAGCAGTTTAGTCTACAGCTCTGGAAACACCATATATTTT
CDR3: CASSLVYSSGNTIYF
D: .
J: TRBJ1-3
size: .
V: TRBV27

DNA: TGTGCCAGCAGCTCCCCGGCCAGAGCTGGAGGGAGGAGCTCCTACGAGCAGTACTTC
CDR3: CASSSPARAGGRSSYEQYF
D: .
J: TRBJ2-7
size: .
V: TRBV13

DNA: TGCAGCGTTGTTGGGTTCACTGAAGCTTTCTTT
CDR3: CSVVGFTEAFF
D: .
J: TRBJ1-1
size: .
V: TRBV29-1

DNA: TGTGCCAGCTCACCGGAGGGGGGCTACTTTCTCAACACTGAAGCTTTCTTT
CDR3: CASSPEGGYFLNTEAFF
D: .
J: TRBJ1-1
size: medium-sized
V: TRBV18

DNA: TGTGCCAGCAGCCGACTTGTCACTGAGCAGTTCTTC
CDR3: CASSRLVTEQFF
D: .
J: TRBJ2-1
size: .
V: TRBV5-6

DNA: TGTGCCAGCAGCTTATACACAGATACGCAGTATTTT
CDR3: CASSLYTDTQYF
D: .
J: TRBJ2-3
size: many
V: TRBV7-2

DNA: TGTGCCAGCAGCTTAACGAGCGGGGGGCCGGAAGAGACCCAGTACTTC
CDR3: CASSLTSGGPEETQYF
D: TRBD2
J: TRBJ2-5
size: .
V: TRBV7-2

DNA: TGTGCCAGCAGCCCCGGGACGGAAGAGCAGTTCTTC
CDR3: CASSPGTEEQFF
D: .
J: TRBJ2-1
size: .
V: TRBV7-2

DNA: TGTGCCAGCAGCTCCCCGGGACTAGCGCACCTCAGGCAGTATTTT
CDR3: CASSSPGLAHLRQYF
D: TRBD2
J: TRBJ2-3
size: .
V: TRBV5-4

DNA: TGTGCCAGCACCGTACCACTAGACAGGGATGGCTCCTACGAGCAGTACTTC
CDR3: CASTVPLDRDGSYEQYF
D: TRBD1
J: TRBJ2-7
size: few
V: TRBV7-8

DNA: TGTGCCTGGAGTGGACAGGGGAGTCAGCCCCAGCATTTT
CDR3: CAWSGQGSQPQHF
D: TRBD1
J: TRBJ1-5
size: .
V: TRBV30

DNA: TGTGCCAGCAGTCGACAGGCGGAACGGTCCCTCCACTTT
CDR3: CASSRQAERSLHF
D: .
J: TRBJ1-6
size: .
V: TRBV28

DNA: TGTGCCAGCAGTACCCAGACAGAAATCTATGGCTACACCTTC
CDR3: CASSTQTEIYGYTF
D: .
J: TRBJ1-2
size: .
V: TRBV28

DNA: TGCGCCAGCAGCCAAAGTGGGACAGGTAACGAAAAACTGTTTTTT
CDR3: CASSQSGTGNEKLFF
D: TRBD1
J: TRBJ1-4
size: .
V: TRBV4-3

DNA: TGTGCCAGCAGTGCCAGGGGCAATCAGCCCCAGCATTTT
CDR3: CASSARGNQPQHF
D: .
J: TRBJ1-5
size: many
V: TRBV2

DNA: TGTGCCAGCAGTTACTCCAGGTCAGAGACCCAGTACTTC
CDR3: CASSYSRSETQYF
D: .
J: TRBJ2-5
size: .
V: TRBV6-5

DNA: TGTGCCAGCAGCGTGGGACAGTTAGAGAACACTGAAGCTTTCTTT
CDR3: CASSVGQLENTEAFF
D: TRBD1
J: TRBJ1-1
size: .
V: TRBV9

DNA: TGTGCCATCAGTAAAGGACTAGCGGGGTTATACGAGCAGTACTTC
CDR3: CAISKGLAGLYEQYF
D: TRBD2
J: TRBJ2-7
size: .
V: TRBV10-3